The T cell receptor beta chain described here comes from a study of T cell responses to AZD1222 COVID-19 vaccine. Second doses that came at about 4 or about 12 weeks were put together. Generated by immunoSEQ multiplex PCR, the TCRdb table keeps only in-frame clones and is missing some. The sample consists of over 150,000 clones, 85% to 95% of them appearing once. CDR1 is MNHEY, CDR2 SVGEGT, per germline. This CDR3 region has 18 residues. Trimming shortened V by 4 bases and J by 1 base, and 21 bases separated the two germline ends. This clonotype was sampled from an adult who received the AZD1222 COVID-19 vaccine. The specimen comprised peripheral blood, sampled 28 days after the second AZD1222 dose. The chain joins TRBV6-2 or TRBV6-3 to TRBJ2-3; tentative D call: TRBD1 (5 bases). CDR3 bases: TGTGCCAGCAGTTCCCCATTCGTGTTCAGGGAACGCACAGATACGCAGTATTTT. Translation: CASSSPFVFRERTDTQYF.